The source of this TCR beta chain is a study of radiotherapy plus CTLA-4 blockade in lung cancer. Study context: Objective responses occurred in about a sixth of patients; about 32% had disease control.

Profiled with immunoSEQ multiplex PCR; TCRdb holds only in-frame clones, not every one. The table records approximately 89,000 clones, more than 60% of them present only once. As regards this clone: Its specificity is not known.

Overall study results and limits: Early blood T cell clone dynamics, with interferon-beta, were reported to best predict response. Blood saw expansion of tumor-derived TCR clones after radiotherapy plus ipilimumab.

V was pared by 1 base and J by 5 bases, with 4 bases of the junction left unmatched. This CDR3 has 15 residues. Germline CDR1 is SEHNR and CDR2 is FQNEAQ (reference sequence). CTLA-4 blockade using ipilimumab, together with focal radiation, was received by patients with chemo-refractory metastatic non-small-cell lung cancer. The material was peripheral blood, obtained from a patient treated with radiotherapy plus ipilimumab. The genes are TRBV7-9 and TRBJ1-5, with 8 positions matching TRBD1. The clonotype was recovered from a human donor with non-small cell lung cancer who had a partial response to radiotherapy plus ipilimumab. Some clones in this sample may be carry-over from other donors' samples. DNA of the CDR3: TGTGCCAGCAGCTTAGGGGTGACAGGGGATCAGCCCCAGCATTTT. Its translation is CASSLGVTGDQPQHF.